This paragraph reports one T cell receptor (beta chain). These data belong to a study of control samples from healthy donors and cancer patients. TCRdb's copy holds only in-frame clones and misses some; the assay was immunoSEQ multiplex PCR. Here the sample spans 150,000 or so clones, 92% being singletons. Sequencing used blood. The clonotype originates from a young woman in good health.

The CDR3 DNA sequence: TGCGCCAGCAGCTTGGAGGGGTCGGGCACAGATACGCAGTATTTT. Translated: CASSLEGSGTDTQYF. The chain is built from TRBV5-1 and TRBJ2-3; D is perhaps TRBD1 (5 bases). Germline CDR1 and CDR2: SGHRS and YFSETQ. V lost 0 bases, J lost 1 base, and 9 bases lay in between. The CDR3 spans 15 residues. The full variable domain, completed using reference TRBV5-1 and TRBJ2-3, is KAGVTQTPRYLIKTRGQQVTLSCSPISGHRSVSWYQQTPGQGLQFLFEYFSETQRNKGNFPGRFSGRQFSNSRSEMNVSTLELGDSALYLCASSLEGSGTDTQYFGPGTRLTVL.